This T cell receptor beta chain was obtained from a study of cytomegalovirus exposure and HLA in healthy donors. With 60 Vbeta and 13 Jbeta primers, the PCR was carried out. Method: immunoSEQ multiplex PCR; TCRdb's copy keeps in-frame clones and lacks some. The table has some 57,000 clones, around 50% seen once. V lost 3 bases, J lost 5 bases, and 8 bases lay in between. The CDR3 length is 12 residues. Germline V CDR1 and CDR2: SGDLS, YYNGEE. Points on this clone: Antigen unknown.

For the donor in question, CMV serostatus went unrecorded. The study, taken as a whole, reports: TCR beta sequences reportedly predicted most subjects' HLA-A and HLA-B alleles accurately. Reportedly, fewer N-insertions than the approximately 600-donor mean appeared in an Asian-associated ancestry cluster in a later analysis. Later analysis identified over 15,000 TCR beta sequences associated with HLA alleles, using a false discovery rate threshold of 0.05.

This receptor was identified in a human donor in good health. Sequenced input: PBMCs. V is TRBV9 and J is TRBJ1-2; D is ambiguous. This CDR3 reads CASSGLGYGYTF. As DNA, the CDR3 is TGTGCCAGCAGCGGACTAGGGTATGGCTACACCTTC.